This TCR beta chain was recorded in a study of T cells in Graves' hyperthyroidism and ophthalmopathy. This clonotype occurred many times. Amplified regions were TCR beta CDR3 sequences from RNA transcripts. HTBI primers drove first-round RT-PCR of the TCR CDR3. TCRdb redid the calling of the multiplex PCR reads with MiXCR, one entry per CDR3 protein. The sample includes about 350,000 distinct CDR3 sequences, about a fifth seen only once; the top ten take about 4%. Uncontrolled infection, other autoimmune disease, pregnancy or lactation disqualified patients from enrolment. Clinical symptoms, serum thyroxine and TRAb, thyroid ultrasound and orbital computed tomography were used for the diagnoses. The V end was cut by 7 bases, the J end by 7 bases, with 14 bases between. This CDR3 is 13 amino acids long. Germline V gene data show CDR1 as MDHEN and CDR2 as SYDVKM.

The TCR comes from a woman younger than 30 with Graves' hyperthyroidism. This chain links TRBV28 with TRBJ1-5; the D gene is possibly TRBD1 (5 bases). What was sequenced was blood. The CDR3 DNA sequence: TGTGCCAGCACCCCCCCGGGGGGACAGCCCCAGCATTTT. Encoded protein: CASTPPGGQPQHF.